In this sample, the clone carrying this T cell receptor beta chain turned up a few times. As yet, its antigen is unknown. This CDR3 region has 15 residues. The germline V gene encodes CDR1 SGHAT and CDR2 FQNNGV. V was clipped by 5 bases and J by 7 bases; unmatched bases: 11. Clones were sequenced by immunoSEQ multiplex PCR, and TCRdb holds only the in-frame ones, with some missing. The table includes around 700,000 clones, around two thirds detected once. Everyone who donated was a Caucasian adult who lived in Nashville, Tennessee. CD45RA+ naive and CD45RA-negative memory subsets were separated from CD4+ cells. The record originates from a study of shared clonotypes between healthy human individuals. Overall study results and limits: Only blood underwent sampling, and tissue repertoires likely differ.

Material for sequencing was memory CD4+ T cells sorted from blood. Subset given: CD45RA-negative fraction. J is TRBJ1-2 and V is TRBV11-2, with 9 bases fitting TRBD1. The clonotype comes from a woman aged 25 to 39 in good health. This CDR3 reads CASSGGQGKAGGYTF. CDR3 nucleotides: TGTGCCAGCAGCGGGGGACAGGGTAAAGCGGGTGGCTACACCTTC.